The source of this T cell receptor beta chain is a study of blood T cell repertoires in COVID-19. For the study at large: COVID-19 samples, acute and convalescent, were from the United States, Italy and Spain. T cells, B-cell-depleted T cells, or PBMCs supplied cDNA or gDNA.

Germline V CDR1 and CDR2: SGHNT, YENEEA. Trimming shortened V by 8 bases and J by 7 bases, and 5 bases separated the two germline ends. This CDR3 comprises 10 residues. In the original analysis: Reference gene primer amplification gave estimated nucleated cell counts. TCRdb's copy holds only in-frame clones and misses some; the assay was immunoSEQ multiplex PCR. The V and J calls and clone size are taken from that table; D and trimming were inferred from the DNA. Of 190,000 or so clones in the sample, around 86% were seen once. This clonotype was obtained from a woman aged 30 to 39 with active or convalescent COVID-19. This rearrangement joins TRBV11-3 to TRBJ2-2; D is ambiguous. The sample consisted of peripheral blood. CDR3 DNA: TGTGCCAGCGGAGACGGGGAGCTGTTTTTT. Translated, it gives CASGDGELFF.